The 5 T cell receptor beta chains listed next were all sequenced from one sample in a study of beta chain features in type 1 diabetes. Expressed TCRB transcripts were sequenced because the isolated RNA had all been reverse transcribed beforehand. Profiled with immunoSEQ multiplex PCR; TCRdb holds only in-frame clones, not every one. The sample shows about 260,000 clones, roughly two thirds of them seen only once. Sequencing was carried out using naive CD4+ T cells from blood. Source of these receptors: a man under 40 in good health.

Remarks on this clone: A junction boundary mismatches the germline segment, possibly from a read error. The chain couples TRBV4-2 to TRBJ1-4, with 7 bases that match TRBD1. The CDR3 loop spans 15 amino acids. The V gene's germline CDR1 is LGHNA and CDR2 YNFKEQ. The CDR3 sequence: CASGQWTGDEEKLFF. CDR3 nucleotides: TGTGCCAGCGGCCAGTGGACAGGCGATGAAGAAAAACTGTTTTTT.

This sequence joins TRBV5-6 and TRBJ2-3; D is uncertain. The ends were cut back, 3 bases at V and 5 bases at J, with 10 bases in the middle. CDR1 and CDR2 (germline): SGHDT, YYEEEE. The CDR3 spans 13 residues. In DNA, the CDR3 is TGTGCCAGCAGCTCTGCGAATGTAGATACGCAGTATTTT. Protein product: CASSSANVDTQYF.

The V gene is TRBV7-2, the J gene TRBJ2-3; TRBD1 is a possible D gene (6 bases). Trimming took off 0 bases at V and 7 bases at J, with 20 bases between the two ends. The CDR3 length is 17 residues. Germline loops: CDR1 SGHTA, CDR2 FQGNSA. This CDR3 reads CASSLAFGTLTVNTQYF. The CDR3, as DNA: TGTGCCAGCAGCTTAGCGTTTGGGACACTGACGGTGAATACGCAGTATTTT.

The V gene is TRBV10-3, the J gene TRBJ2-1, with D perhaps matching TRBD2 (6 bases). V lost 4 bases and J lost 8, with 18 bases in between. Germline V gene sequence: CDR1 ENHRY, CDR2 SYGVKD. The CDR3 covers 15 residues. The CDR3 coding sequence is TGTGCCATCAGTGCCCCGGGCCGGCGGGATCATGAGCAGTTCTTC. Its protein is CAISAPGRRDHEQFF.

V is TRBV29-1 and J is TRBJ1-1; D gene unclear. Trimming cost V 2 bases and J 0 bases, with 7 bases left between them. The CDR3 totals 13 residues. Looked up from germline, CDR1 is SQVTM and CDR2 is ANQGSEA. CDR3 nucleotides: TGCAGCGTTGAACTCCGAATGAACACTGAAGCTTTCTTT. Protein product: CSVELRMNTEAFF.